Described below is a single T cell receptor (beta chain) sequence and its context. What it recognizes is unknown. PCR was performed a second time for roughly 7 to 12 cycles using a sample-barcoded 5' primer and a J-beta primer mix. Each cDNA molecule received a tag from a template-switch adaptor that had 12 random nucleotides. Each CDR3 protein gets one entry after TCRdb re-called the 5' RACE reads with MiXCR. The profile shows some 880,000 distinct CDR3 sequences, roughly 40% of them singletons. The sample originates from a study of blood T cells in healthy people across ages. Findings and caveats of the study: Higher diversity and more naive CD4+ cells were features of long-lived donors, compared to aged donors. With age, beta diversity per million T cells declined roughly linearly, significantly by 40.

The CDR3 sequence is 16 residues long. The germline gives CDR1 DFQATT, CDR2 SNEGSKA (reference sequence). Trimming stripped 4 bases from V and 4 bases from J, with 22 bases between. Extractions gave at least 5.5 micrograms of total RNA per sample. The chain joins TRBV20-1 to TRBJ2-5; D might be TRBD1 or TRBD2, each matching 5 bases. The TCR was taken from a young man in good health. Specimen: blood. The CDR3 nucleotides read TGCAGTGCTATTTTTCTGGGGGTCGGTCCAGGAGAGACCCAGTACTTC. Its translation: CSAIFLGVGPGETQYF.